This TCR beta chain was sequenced during a study of blood T cell repertoires in COVID-19. Assay: immunoSEQ multiplex PCR; the TCRdb copy retains only in-frame clones and omits some. The sample has 130,000 to 150,000 clones, 75% to 85% seen once. The CDR3 is made up of 15 amino acids. Germline-derived CDR1 and CDR2 are MNHEY and SVGAGI. Losses at the gene ends were 6 bases for V and 8 bases for J; bases not matched to a gene: 10. The chain recombines TRBV6-5 with TRBJ2-1; the match to TRBD2 covers 10 bases. This receptor was taken from a man aged 65 to 79 who had recovered from COVID-19. The material sequenced was peripheral blood. CDR3 region: CASRESSGRRHEQFF. CDR3 bases: TGTGCCAGCAGAGAGTCTAGCGGGAGACGTCATGAGCAGTTCTTC.